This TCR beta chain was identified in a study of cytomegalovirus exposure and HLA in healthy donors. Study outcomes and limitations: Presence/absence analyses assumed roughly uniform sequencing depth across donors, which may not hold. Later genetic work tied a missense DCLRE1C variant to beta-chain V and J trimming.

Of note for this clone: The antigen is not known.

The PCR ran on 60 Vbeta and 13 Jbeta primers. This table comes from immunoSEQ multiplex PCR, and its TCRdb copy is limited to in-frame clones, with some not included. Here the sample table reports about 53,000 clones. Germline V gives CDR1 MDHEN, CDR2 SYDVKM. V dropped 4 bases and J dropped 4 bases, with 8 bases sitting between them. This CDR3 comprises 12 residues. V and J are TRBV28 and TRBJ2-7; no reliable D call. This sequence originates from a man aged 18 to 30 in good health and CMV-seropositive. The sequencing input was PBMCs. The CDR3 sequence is CASSYNKYEQYF. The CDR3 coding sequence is TGTGCCAGCAGTTATAATAAATACGAGCAGTACTTC.